Reported below is one T cell receptor (beta chain). The data originate from a study of blood T cell repertoires in COVID-19. The method was immunoSEQ multiplex PCR; TCRdb's version includes in-frame clones alone and lacks a portion of them. The sample holds a few hundred thousand clones, roughly 90% seen once. The CDR3 spans 13 residues. Germline CDR1 is SNHLY and CDR2 is FYNNEI. The trim removed 10 bases at V and 4 bases at J, leaving 4 bases unmatched. The sequence came from a woman between 55 and 75 years old who had recovered from COVID-19. The source material was PBMCs or T cells enriched from blood (not recorded which). V and J are TRBV2 and TRBJ2-1, with 10 positions matching TRBD2. The DNA of the CDR3 is TGTGCCATTAGCGGGGGGTTATACAATGAGCAGTTCTTC. The encoded protein is CAISGGLYNEQFF. The full variable domain, in which reference TRBV2 and TRBJ2-1 provide the parts outside the CDR3, is EPEVTQTPSHQVTQMGQEVILRCVPISNHLYFYWYRQILGQKVEFLVSFYNNEISEKSEIFDDQFSVERPDGSNFTLKIRSTKLEDSAMYFCAISGGLYNEQFFGPGTRLTVL.